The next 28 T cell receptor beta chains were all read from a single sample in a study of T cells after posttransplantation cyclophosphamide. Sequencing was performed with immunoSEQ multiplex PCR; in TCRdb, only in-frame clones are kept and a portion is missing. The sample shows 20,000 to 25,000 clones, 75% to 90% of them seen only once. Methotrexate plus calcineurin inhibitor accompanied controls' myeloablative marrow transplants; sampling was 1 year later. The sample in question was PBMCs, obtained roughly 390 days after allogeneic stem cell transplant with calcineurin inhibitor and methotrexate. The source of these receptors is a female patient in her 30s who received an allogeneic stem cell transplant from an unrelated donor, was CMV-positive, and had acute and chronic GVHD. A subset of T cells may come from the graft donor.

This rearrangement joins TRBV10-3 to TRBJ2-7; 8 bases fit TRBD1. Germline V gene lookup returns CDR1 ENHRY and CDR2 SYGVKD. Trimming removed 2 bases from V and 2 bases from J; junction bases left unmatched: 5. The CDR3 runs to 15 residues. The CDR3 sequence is CAISEGSRGPYEQYF. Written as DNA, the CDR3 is TGTGCCATCAGTGAGGGGTCCAGGGGGCCCTACGAGCAGTACTTC.

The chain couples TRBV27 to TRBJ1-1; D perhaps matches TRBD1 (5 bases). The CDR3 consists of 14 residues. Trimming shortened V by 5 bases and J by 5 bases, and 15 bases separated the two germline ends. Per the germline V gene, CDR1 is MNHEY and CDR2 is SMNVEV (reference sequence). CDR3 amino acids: CASSPSLGGTEAFF. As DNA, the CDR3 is TGTGCCAGCAGTCCCTCTCTGGGGGGGACTGAAGCTTTCTTT.

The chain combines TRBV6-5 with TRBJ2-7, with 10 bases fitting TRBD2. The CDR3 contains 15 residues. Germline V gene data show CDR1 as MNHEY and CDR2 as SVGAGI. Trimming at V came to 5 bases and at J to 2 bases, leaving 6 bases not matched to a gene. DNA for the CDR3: TGTGCCAGCAGTCGAACTAGCGGGAAAACCTACGAGCAGTACGTC. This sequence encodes CASSRTSGKTYEQYV.

As DNA, the CDR3 is TGTGCCAGCAGTGAAGAGTTTTCGGGACTAGCAAAGTACGAGCAGTACTTC. Translated: CASSEEFSGLAKYEQYF. The chain couples TRBV6-1 to TRBJ2-7, with 9 bases matching TRBD2. Germline V lookup: CDR1 MNHNS, CDR2 SASEGT. The CDR3 loop spans 17 amino acids. V trimming: 1 base; J trimming: 4 bases; junction bases outside the gene matches: 11.

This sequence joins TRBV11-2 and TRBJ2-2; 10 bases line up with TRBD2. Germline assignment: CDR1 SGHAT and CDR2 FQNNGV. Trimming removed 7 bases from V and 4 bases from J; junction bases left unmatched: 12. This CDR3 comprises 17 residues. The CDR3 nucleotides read TGTGCCAGCACCCCTCGGGGGCTAGCGGGAGCCACCGGGGAGCTGTTTTTT. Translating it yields CASTPRGLAGATGELFF.

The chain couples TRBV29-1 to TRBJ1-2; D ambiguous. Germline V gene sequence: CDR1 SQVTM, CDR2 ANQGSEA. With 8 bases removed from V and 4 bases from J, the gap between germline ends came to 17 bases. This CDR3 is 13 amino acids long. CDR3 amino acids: CSKLAGEGYGYTF. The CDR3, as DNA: TGCAGCAAACTGGCAGGAGAGGGCTATGGCTACACCTTC.

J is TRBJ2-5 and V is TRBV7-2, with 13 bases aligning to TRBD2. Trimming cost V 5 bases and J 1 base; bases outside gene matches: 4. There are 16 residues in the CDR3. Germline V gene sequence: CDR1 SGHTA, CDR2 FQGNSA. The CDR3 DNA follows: TGTGCCAGCAGCCCAAGGACTAGCGGGAGCCAAGAGACCCAGTACTTC. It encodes CASSPRTSGSQETQYF. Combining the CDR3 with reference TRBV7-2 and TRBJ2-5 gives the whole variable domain GAGVSQSPSNKVTEKGKDVELRCDPISGHTALYWYRQSLGQGLEFLIYFQGNSAPDKSGLPSDRFSAERTGGSVSTLTIQRTQQEDSAVYLCASSPRTSGSQETQYFGPGTRLLVL.

The CDR3 sequence: CASSLAASGGRGEQYF. The CDR3 DNA sequence: TGTGCCAGCAGCTTAGCGGCTAGCGGCGGTCGTGGGGAGCAGTACTTC. The V and J genes are TRBV7-6 and TRBJ2-7, with 7 bases matching TRBD2. Trimming removed 0 bases from V and 7 bases from J; junction bases left unmatched: 12. The CDR3 consists of 16 residues. The germline gives CDR1 SGHVS, CDR2 FNYEAQ.

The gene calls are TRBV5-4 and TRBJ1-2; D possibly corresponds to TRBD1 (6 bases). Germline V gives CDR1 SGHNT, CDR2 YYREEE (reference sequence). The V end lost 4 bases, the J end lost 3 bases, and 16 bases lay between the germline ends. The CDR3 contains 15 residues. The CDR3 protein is CASSPPAGAHYGYTF. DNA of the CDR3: TGTGCCAGCAGCCCCCCGGCAGGGGCGCACTATGGCTACACCTTC.

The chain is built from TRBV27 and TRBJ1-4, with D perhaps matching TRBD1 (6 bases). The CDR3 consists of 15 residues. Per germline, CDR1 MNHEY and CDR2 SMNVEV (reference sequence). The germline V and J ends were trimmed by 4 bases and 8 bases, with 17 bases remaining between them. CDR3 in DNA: TGTGCCAGCAGTTCCTCGGGGGCGGGGGGGGAAAAACTGTTTTTT. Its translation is CASSSSGAGGEKLFF. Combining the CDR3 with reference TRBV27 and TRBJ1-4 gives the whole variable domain EAQVTQNPRYLITVTGKKLTVTCSQNMNHEYMSWYRQDPGLGLRQIYYSMNVEVTDKGDVPEGYKVSRKEKRNFPLILESPSPNQTSLYFCASSSSGAGGEKLFFGSGTQLSVL.

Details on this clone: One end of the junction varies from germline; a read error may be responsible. CDR3 protein: CTWSTGGPGEQFF. The CDR3 nucleotides read TGTACCTGGAGTACGGGAGGACCTGGTGAGCAGTTCTTC. The chain joins TRBV30 to TRBJ2-1, with 7 bases aligning to TRBD2. This CDR3 is built from 13 residues. Germline CDR1 GTSNPN, CDR2 SVGIG (reference sequence). Variable domain in full (rest from reference TRBV30 and TRBJ2-1): SQTIHQWPATLVQPVGSPLSLECTVEGTSNPNLYWYRQAAGRGLQLLFYSVGIGQISSEVPQNLSASRPQDRQFILSSKKLLLSDSGFYLCTWSTGGPGEQFFGPGTRLTVL.

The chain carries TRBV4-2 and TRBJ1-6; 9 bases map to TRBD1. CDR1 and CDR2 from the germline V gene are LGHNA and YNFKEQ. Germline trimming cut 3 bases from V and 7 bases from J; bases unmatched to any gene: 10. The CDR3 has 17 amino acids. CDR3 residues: CASSQVDRGVKNSPLHF. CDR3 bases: TGTGCCAGCAGCCAGGTGGACAGGGGTGTTAAGAATTCACCCCTCCACTTT.

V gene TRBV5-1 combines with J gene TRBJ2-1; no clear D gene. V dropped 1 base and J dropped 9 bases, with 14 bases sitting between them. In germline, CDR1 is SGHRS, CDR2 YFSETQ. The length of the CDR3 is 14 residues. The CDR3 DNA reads TGCGCCAGCAGCTTGAATAGCCGGTTCAGTGAGCAGTTCTTC. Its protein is CASSLNSRFSEQFF. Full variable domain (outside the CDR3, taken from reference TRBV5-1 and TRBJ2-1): KAGVTQTPRYLIKTRGQQVTLSCSPISGHRSVSWYQQTPGQGLQFLFEYFSETQRNKGNFPGRFSGRQFSNSRSEMNVSTLELGDSALYLCASSLNSRFSEQFFGPGTRLTVL.

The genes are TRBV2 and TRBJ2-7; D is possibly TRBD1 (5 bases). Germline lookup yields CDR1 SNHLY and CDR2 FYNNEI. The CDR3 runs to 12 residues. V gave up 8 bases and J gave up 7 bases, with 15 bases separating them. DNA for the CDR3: TGTGCCAGCCGGACACCTGAAAGAGAGCAGTACTTC. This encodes CASRTPEREQYF. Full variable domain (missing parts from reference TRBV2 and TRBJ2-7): EPEVTQTPSHQVTQMGQEVILRCVPISNHLYFYWYRQILGQKVEFLVSFYNNEISEKSEIFDDQFSVERPDGSNFTLKIRSTKLEDSAMYFCASRTPEREQYFGPGTRLTVT.

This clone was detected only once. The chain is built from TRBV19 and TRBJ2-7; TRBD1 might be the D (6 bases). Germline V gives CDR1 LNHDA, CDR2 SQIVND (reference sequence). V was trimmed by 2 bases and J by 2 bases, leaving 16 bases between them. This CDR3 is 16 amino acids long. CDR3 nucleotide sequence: TGTGCCAGTAGTATAAGCCGTCAGGGGAACCCCTACGAGCAGTACTTC. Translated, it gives CASSISRQGNPYEQYF.

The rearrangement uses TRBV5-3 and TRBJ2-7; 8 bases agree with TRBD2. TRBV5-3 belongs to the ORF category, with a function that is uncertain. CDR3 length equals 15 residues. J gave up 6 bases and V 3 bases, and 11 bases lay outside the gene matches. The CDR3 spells CARSWEGLDFCEQYF. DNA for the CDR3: TGTGCCAGAAGCTGGGAGGGACTAGATTTTTGCGAGCAGTACTTC.

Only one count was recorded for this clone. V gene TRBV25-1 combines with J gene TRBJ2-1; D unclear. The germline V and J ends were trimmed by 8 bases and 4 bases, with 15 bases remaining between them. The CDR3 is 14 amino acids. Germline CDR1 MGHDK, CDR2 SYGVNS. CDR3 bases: TGTGCCAGCTCCGCTGGCCCTCCTTACAATGAGCAGTTCTTC. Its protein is CASSAGPPYNEQFF.

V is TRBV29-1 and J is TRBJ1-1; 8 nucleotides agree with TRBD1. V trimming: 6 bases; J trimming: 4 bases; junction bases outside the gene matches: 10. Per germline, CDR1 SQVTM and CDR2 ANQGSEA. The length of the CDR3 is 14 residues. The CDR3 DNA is TGCAGCGTGAAACCAGGGGGCGCGGGCACTGAAGCTTTCTTT. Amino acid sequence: CSVKPGGAGTEAFF.

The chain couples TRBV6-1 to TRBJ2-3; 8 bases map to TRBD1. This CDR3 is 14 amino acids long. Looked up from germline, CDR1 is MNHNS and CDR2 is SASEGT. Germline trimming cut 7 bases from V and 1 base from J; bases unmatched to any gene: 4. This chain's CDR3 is CASTPGQGTDTQYF. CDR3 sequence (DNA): TGTGCCAGCACCCCGGGACAGGGCACAGATACGCAGTATTTT.

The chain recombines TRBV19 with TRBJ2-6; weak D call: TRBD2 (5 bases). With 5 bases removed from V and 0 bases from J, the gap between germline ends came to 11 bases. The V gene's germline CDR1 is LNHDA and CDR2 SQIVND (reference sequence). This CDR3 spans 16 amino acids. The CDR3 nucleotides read TGTGCCAGTAGTTTCAGAGGGCCCTCTGGGGCCAACGTCCTGACTTTC. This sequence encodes CASSFRGPSGANVLTF. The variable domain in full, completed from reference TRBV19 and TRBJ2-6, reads DGGITQSPKYLFRKEGQNVTLSCEQNLNHDAMYWYRQDPGQGLRLIYYSQIVNDFQKGDIAEGYSVSREKKESFPLTVTSAQKNPTAFYLCASSFRGPSGANVLTFGAGSRLTVL.

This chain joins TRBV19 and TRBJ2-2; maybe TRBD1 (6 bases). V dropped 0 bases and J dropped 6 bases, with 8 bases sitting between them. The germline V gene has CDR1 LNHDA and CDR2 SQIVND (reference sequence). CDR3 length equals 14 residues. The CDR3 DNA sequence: TGTGCCAGTAGTATAGATCGGACAGCCGGGGAGCTGTTTTTT. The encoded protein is CASSIDRTAGELFF.

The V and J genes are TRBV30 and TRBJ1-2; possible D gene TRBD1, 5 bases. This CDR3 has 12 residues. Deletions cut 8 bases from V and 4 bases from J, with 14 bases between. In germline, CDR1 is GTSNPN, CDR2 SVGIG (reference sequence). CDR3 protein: CAGGGVAYGYTF. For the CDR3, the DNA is TGTGCCGGGGGAGGGGTGGCCTATGGCTACACCTTC.

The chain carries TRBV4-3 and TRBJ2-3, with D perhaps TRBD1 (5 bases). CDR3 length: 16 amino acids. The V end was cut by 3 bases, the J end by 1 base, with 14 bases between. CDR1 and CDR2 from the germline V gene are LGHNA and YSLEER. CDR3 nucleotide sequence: TGCGCCAGCAGCCACCGCGCAGGGATGGGCACAGATACGCAGTATTTT. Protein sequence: CASSHRAGMGTDTQYF.

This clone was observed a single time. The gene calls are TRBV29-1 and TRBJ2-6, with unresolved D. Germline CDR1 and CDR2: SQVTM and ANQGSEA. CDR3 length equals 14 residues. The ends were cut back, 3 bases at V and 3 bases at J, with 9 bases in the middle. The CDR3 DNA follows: TGCAGCGTTGAGAGGTTAGATGGGGCCAACGTCCTGACTTTC. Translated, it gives CSVERLDGANVLTF.

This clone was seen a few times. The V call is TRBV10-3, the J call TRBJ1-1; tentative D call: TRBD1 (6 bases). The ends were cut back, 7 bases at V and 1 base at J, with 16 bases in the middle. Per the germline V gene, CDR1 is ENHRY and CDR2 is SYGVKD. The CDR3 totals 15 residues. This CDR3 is CAINALEGENTEAFF. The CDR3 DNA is TGTGCCATCAACGCTCTTGAGGGGGAGAACACTGAAGCTTTCTTT.

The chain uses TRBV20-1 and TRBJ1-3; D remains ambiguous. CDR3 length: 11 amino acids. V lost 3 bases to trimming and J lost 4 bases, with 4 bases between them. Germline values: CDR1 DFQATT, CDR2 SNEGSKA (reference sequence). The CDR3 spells CSARGGNTIYF. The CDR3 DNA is TGCAGTGCTAGGGGCGGAAACACCATATATTTT.

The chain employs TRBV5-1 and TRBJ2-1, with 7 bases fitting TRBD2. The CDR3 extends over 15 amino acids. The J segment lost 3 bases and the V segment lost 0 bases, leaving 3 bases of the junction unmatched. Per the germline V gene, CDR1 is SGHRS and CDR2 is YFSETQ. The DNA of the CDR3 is TGCGCCAGCAGCTTGGTTGGGACTAACTACAATGAGCAGTTCTTC. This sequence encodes CASSLVGTNYNEQFF.

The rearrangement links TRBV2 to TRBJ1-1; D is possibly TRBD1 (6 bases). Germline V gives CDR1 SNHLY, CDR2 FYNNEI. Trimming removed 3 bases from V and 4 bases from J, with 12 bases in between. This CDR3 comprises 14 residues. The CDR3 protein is CASSDLGAGTEAFF. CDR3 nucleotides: TGTGCCAGCAGTGATCTGGGGGCTGGCACTGAAGCTTTCTTT.